One and the same sample provided the 11 T cell receptor beta chains below, sequenced in a study of shared clonotypes between healthy human individuals. Libraries were prepared by immunoSEQ multiplex PCR; TCRdb keeps only in-frame clonotypes and omits some of them. Among over 2 million clones listed, approximately 95% were seen once. Sequenced input: naive CD4+ T cells sorted from blood. Regarding subset: CD45RA+ positively selected. The receptors were gathered from a man younger than 35 in good health.

Of note for this clone: This same CDR3 is encoded by further DNA sequences in the sample. V and J are TRBV6-1 and TRBJ2-5; D remains ambiguous. This CDR3 is 12 amino acids long. In germline, CDR1 is MNHNS, CDR2 SASEGT. V shed 0 bases and J shed 5 bases, with 4 bases lying between them. The CDR3 nucleotides are TGTGCCAGCAGTGAAGCTGGGGAGACCCAGTACTTC. This translates into CASSEAGETQYF.

The J gene is TRBJ2-5, the V gene TRBV5-1; D perhaps matches TRBD1 (6 bases). V was trimmed by 0 bases and J by 5 bases, leaving 11 bases between them. CDR3 size: 14 residues. CDR1 is SGHRS, CDR2 YFSETQ, per germline. The CDR3 reads CASSLEWGPETQYF. The CDR3 DNA is TGCGCCAGCAGCTTGGAATGGGGGCCCGAGACCCAGTACTTC.

The CDR3 DNA reads TGTGCCATCAGTGAGTCGACAGGGAGTGGTGAAAAACTGTTTTTT. Its protein is CAISESTGSGEKLFF. The chain has TRBV10-3 and TRBJ1-4; 7 bases align to TRBD1. Unmatched junction bases numbered 5, after V lost 0 bases and J lost 7 bases. The V gene's germline CDR1 is ENHRY and CDR2 SYGVKD. The CDR3 loop spans 15 amino acids.

The chain links TRBV4-1 to TRBJ2-1; D is possibly TRBD2 (5 bases). The V gene's germline CDR1 is MGHRA and CDR2 YSYEKL. V dropped 4 bases and J dropped 0 bases, with 13 bases sitting between them. CDR3 length: 16 amino acids. CDR3 in amino acids: CASSRAGLSSYNEQFF. In nucleotides, the CDR3 is TGCGCCAGCAGCCGTGCGGGTCTGAGCTCCTACAATGAGCAGTTCTTC.

V usage is TRBV7-3 and J usage is TRBJ1-6; 10 bases are shared with TRBD1. Per the germline V gene, CDR1 is SGHTA and CDR2 is FQGTGA. This CDR3 is 14 amino acids long. J gave up 9 bases and V 4 bases, and 3 bases lay outside the gene matches. The chain's CDR3 is CASSSGQGTSPLHF. The CDR3 region has the DNA TGTGCCAGCAGCTCGGGACAGGGGACTTCACCCCTCCACTTT.

The gene calls are TRBV10-1 and TRBJ2-3; the D is unclear. The V gene's germline CDR1 is WNHNN and CDR2 SYGVQD (reference sequence). Deletions cut 0 bases from V and 2 bases from J, with 9 bases between. The CDR3 has 15 amino acids. DNA of the CDR3: TGCGCCAGCAGTGAGTCGGCAGTAGTCACAGATACGCAGTATTTT. The encoded protein is CASSESAVVTDTQYF.

The J gene is TRBJ2-4, the V gene TRBV9; 10 positions agree with TRBD1. The germline CDR1 and CDR2 sequences are SGDLS and YYNGEE. Trimming removed 4 bases from V and 7 bases from J; junction bases left unmatched: 5. The CDR3 loop spans 14 amino acids. The CDR3 sequence: CASSPQDRGNIQYF. As DNA, the CDR3 is TGTGCCAGCAGCCCCCAGGACAGGGGGAACATTCAGTACTTC.

This clone appeared once. The chain uses TRBV7-6 and TRBJ2-3, with a weak D call TRBD1 (6 bases). The CDR3 is 16 amino acids. Deletions cut 2 bases from V and 3 bases from J, with 15 bases between. From germline, CDR1 is SGHVS and CDR2 FNYEAQ. The DNA of the CDR3 is TGTGCCAGCAGCTTAAGTGTGGGGCAGGGGACAGATACGCAGTATTTT. Its translation: CASSLSVGQGTDTQYF.

CDR3 amino acids: CSVTGPLTQYF. CDR3 DNA: TGCAGTGTGACGGGCCCCTTGACCCAGTACTTC. J is TRBJ2-5 and V is TRBV20-1, with unresolved D. The CDR3 contains 11 residues. In germline, CDR1 is DFQATT, CDR2 SNEGSKA (reference sequence). Deletions cut 7 bases from V and 7 bases from J, with 13 bases between.

V gene TRBV6-1 combines with J gene TRBJ1-1; 8 positions agree with TRBD1. CDR3 length: 14 residues. Germline trimming cut 6 bases from V and 5 bases from J; bases unmatched to any gene: 8. Germline-derived CDR1 and CDR2 are MNHNS and SASEGT. The CDR3 loop reads CASSAGGAGTEAFF. As DNA, the CDR3 is TGTGCCAGCAGCGCAGGGGGCGCGGGTACTGAAGCTTTCTTT.

The V call is TRBV25-1, the J call TRBJ1-1; no reliable D call. Germline V gene sequence: CDR1 MGHDK, CDR2 SYGVNS. Between the trimmed V and J ends, which lost 1 base and 5 bases, there was a span of 11 bases. The CDR3 has 14 amino acids. CDR3 in DNA: TGTGCCAGCAGTGAATCTAAGGGAAGGACTGAAGCTTTCTTT. Translation: CASSESKGRTEAFF.